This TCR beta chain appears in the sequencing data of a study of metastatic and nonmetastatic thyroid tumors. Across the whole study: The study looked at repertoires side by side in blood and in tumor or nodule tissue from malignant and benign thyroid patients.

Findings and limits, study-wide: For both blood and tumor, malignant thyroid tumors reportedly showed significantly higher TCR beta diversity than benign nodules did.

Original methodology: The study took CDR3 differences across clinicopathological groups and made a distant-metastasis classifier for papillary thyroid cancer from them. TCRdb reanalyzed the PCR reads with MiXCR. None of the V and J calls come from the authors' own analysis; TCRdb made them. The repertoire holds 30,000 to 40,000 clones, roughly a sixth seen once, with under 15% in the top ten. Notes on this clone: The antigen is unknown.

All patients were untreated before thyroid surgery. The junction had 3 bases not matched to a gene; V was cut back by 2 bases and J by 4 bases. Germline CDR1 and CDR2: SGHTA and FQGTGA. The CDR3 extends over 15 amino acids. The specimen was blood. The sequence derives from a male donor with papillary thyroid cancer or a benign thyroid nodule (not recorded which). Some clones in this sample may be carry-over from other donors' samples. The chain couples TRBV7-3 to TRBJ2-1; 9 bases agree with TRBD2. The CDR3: CASSLAGGYYNEQFF. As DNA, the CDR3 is TGTGCCAGCAGCTTAGCGGGAGGGTATTACAATGAGCAGTTCTTC. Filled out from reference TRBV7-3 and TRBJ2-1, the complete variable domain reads GAGVSQTPSNKVTEKGKYVELRCDPISGHTALYWYRQSLGQGPEFLIYFQGTGAADDSGLPNDRFFAVRPEGSVSTLKIQRTERGDSAVYLCASSLAGGYYNEQFFGPGTRLTVL.